This T cell receptor beta chain was captured by sequencing in a study of shared clonotypes between healthy human individuals. Genomic DNA (from each subset) was split evenly across several immunoSEQ plates. Sequencing on ten immunoSEQ deep assay plates was performed for unsorted PBMC DNA. Libraries were prepared by immunoSEQ multiplex PCR; TCRdb keeps only in-frame clonotypes and omits some of them. This repertoire shows 450,000 to 650,000 clones, just over 75% found once; its top ten account for 12%. Turning to this clone: The antigen is unknown.

The V gene's germline CDR1 is GTSNPN and CDR2 SVGIG (reference sequence). This CDR3 has 14 residues. The V and J ends lost 4 bases and 2 bases respectively, with 12 bases between them. Study-level findings and limits: Among donors, sharing of clonotypes was expected to be affected by sequencing depth.

The donors, all of them Caucasian adults, lived in Nashville, Tennessee. V is TRBV30 and J is TRBJ1-5; D remains unclear. Sequenced input: PBMCs. The clonotype comes from a woman between 35 and 50 years old in good health. Some clones in this sample may be carry-over from other donors' samples. DNA of the CDR3: TGTGCCTGGAATTCGTTTGACCGCAATCAGCCCCAGCATTTT. It translates to CAWNSFDRNQPQHF. Variable domain in full (rest from reference TRBV30 and TRBJ1-5): SQTIHQWPATLVQPVGSPLSLECTVEGTSNPNLYWYRQAAGRGLQLLFYSVGIGQISSEVPQNLSASRPQDRQFILSSKKLLLSDSGFYLCAWNSFDRNQPQHFGDGTRLSIL.